A selection of T cell receptor beta chains follows, all from one sample in a study of CD8+ T cells in alopecia areata. The data were produced by immunoSEQ multiplex PCR, yet TCRdb's version contains in-frame clones alone and is incomplete. This table holds 80,000 or so clones, around two thirds found once. This sample comprised CD8+ T cells sorted from blood, obtained at week 24, from a patient treated with tofacitinib. Every receptor here comes from a human donor with alopecia areata. Both conserved end residues are part of each CDR3. A D gene is named only where the DNA matches it firmly. Clone size is not always given. Where it is, it says once, few, many or a class for expanded clones.

>TRBJ1-1|NA|NA|TRBV2
CASSEGPRGNTEAFF
TGTGCCAGCAGTGAAGGGCCCAGGGGGAACACTGAAGCTTTCTTT
>TRBJ1-5|few|NA|TRBV19
CASSFFSNQPQHF
TGTGCCAGTAGTTTTTTCAGCAATCAGCCCCAGCATTTT
>TRBJ2-1|NA|TRBD2|TRBV9
CASSPSGTSGGNSYNEQFF
TGTGCCAGCAGCCCAAGCGGGACTAGCGGGGGGAACTCCTACAATGAGCAGTTCTTC
>TRBJ2-3|NA|TRBD1|TRBV14
CASSQVGQGTQYF
TGTGCCAGCAGCCAAGTGGGACAGGGAACGCAGTATTTT
>TRBJ2-7|once|NA|TRBV7-9
CASSLSARGEQYF
TGTGCCAGCAGCTTATCGGCTAGGGGTGAGCAGTACTTC
>TRBJ1-2|NA|TRBD1|TRBV15
CATSRDRTGSNYGYTF
TGTGCCACCAGCAGAGATAGGACAGGGTCTAACTATGGCTACACCTTC
>TRBJ2-3|NA|NA|TRBV7-9
CASSLGVDTQYF
TGTGCCAGCAGCTTAGGGGTAGATACGCAGTATTTT
>TRBJ2-3|NA|NA|TRBV19
CASSIYLRDTLTSDTQYF
TGTGCCAGTAGTATATACCTCCGGGACACCCTCACCTCAGATACGCAGTATTTT
>TRBJ1-2|NA|TRBD1|TRBV13
CASSSSDRGNGYTF
TGTGCCAGCAGCTCTTCAGACAGGGGGAATGGCTACACCTTC
>TRBJ2-5|once|NA|TRBV4-1
CASSQDQRSGETQYF
TGCGCCAGCAGCCAAGACCAGCGATCGGGCGAGACCCAGTACTTC
>TRBJ1-2|once|NA|TRBV9
CASSDGTIDYGYTF
TGTGCCAGCAGCGATGGGACGATTGACTATGGCTACACCTTC
>TRBJ2-1|NA|NA|TRBV27
CASTASAYNEQFF
TGTGCCAGCACGGCTAGTGCTTACAATGAGCAGTTCTTC
>TRBJ2-7|NA|TRBD1|TRBV5-1
CASSLLGQAIAYEQYF
TGCGCCAGCAGCTTGCTGGGACAGGCAATCGCCTACGAGCAGTACTTC
>TRBJ2-1|NA|TRBD2|TRBV4-3
CASSQDGLAGAVEQFF
TGCGCCAGCAGCCAAGATGGACTAGCGGGAGCTGTTGAGCAGTTCTTC
>TRBJ1-1|NA|NA|TRBV9
CASSVEGNTEAFF
TGTGCCAGCAGCGTAGAGGGGAACACTGAAGCTTTCTTT
>TRBJ2-1|NA|TRBD2|TRBV27
CASRPGTSGRTYNEQFF
TGTGCCAGCAGACCGGGGACTAGCGGGAGAACCTACAATGAGCAGTTCTTC
>TRBJ2-1|NA|TRBD2|TRBV4-3
CASSQASASGGGWQYNEQFF
TGCGCCAGCAGCCAAGCGTCCGCTAGCGGGGGAGGATGGCAGTACAATGAGCAGTTCTTC
>TRBJ2-2|NA|NA|TRBV5-1
CASSLAEGGRQTIYTGELFF
TGCGCCAGCAGCTTGGCCGAAGGGGGAAGACAGACCATCTACACCGGGGAGCTGTTTTTT
>TRBJ2-3|NA|NA|TRBV11-3
CASSPRVGPDTDTQYF
TGTGCCAGCAGCCCCCGCGTTGGCCCGGACACAGATACGCAGTATTTT
>TRBJ1-5|NA|NA|TRBV27
CASSSSKVTEQHF
TGTGCCAGCAGTTCATCAAAGGTAACCGAACAGCATTTT
>TRBJ2-2|few|TRBD2|TRBV7-6
CASSLWGGNTGELFF
TGTGCCAGCAGCTTGTGGGGGGGAAACACCGGGGAGCTGTTTTTT
>TRBJ2-3|NA|NA|TRBV29-1
CSVYGGATDTQYF
TGCAGCGTATATGGGGGGGCCACAGATACGCAGTATTTT
>TRBJ2-5|NA|NA|TRBV14
CASSQVGITGQETQYF
TGTGCCAGCAGCCAAGTGGGCATTACTGGCCAAGAGACCCAGTACTTC
>TRBJ2-1|NA|NA|TRBV4-2
CASSQDGEQFF
TGTGCCAGCAGCCAAGATGGTGAGCAGTTCTTC
>TRBJ2-7|NA|TRBD2|TRBV5-6
CASSLSLGLRSREQYF
TGTGCCAGCAGCTTGAGTCTGGGACTAAGGTCCCGCGAGCAGTACTTC
>TRBJ2-5|NA|NA|TRBV5-1
CASSLWPLRRETQYF
TGCGCCAGCAGCTTGTGGCCCTTAAGGAGAGAGACCCAGTACTTC
>TRBJ2-6|NA|NA|TRBV6-5
CASSRQITGANVLTF
TGTGCCAGCAGTCGACAGATAACTGGGGCCAACGTCCTGACTTTC
>TRBJ2-3|NA|NA|TRBV2
CASVLSDTQYF
TGTGCCAGCGTTCTCTCCGATACGCAGTATTTT
>TRBJ2-7|NA|NA|TRBV6-5
CASSTGVYYEQYF
TGTGCCAGCAGCACCGGGGTATACTACGAGCAGTACTTC
>TRBJ2-7|few|TRBD1|TRBV11-3
CASSDRDRGNEQYF
TGTGCCAGCAGCGACCGGGACAGGGGCAACGAGCAGTACTTC
>TRBJ1-1|NA|NA|TRBV10-3
CAISPSTGTEAFF
TGTGCCATCAGTCCCTCGACAGGAACTGAAGCTTTCTTT
>TRBJ2-3|NA|NA|TRBV15
CATLDTRAGDTQYF
TGTGCCACCTTGGACACTAGGGCGGGAGATACGCAGTATTTT
>TRBJ2-5|few|TRBD2|TRBV9
CASSVAGGPQETQYF
TGTGCCAGCAGCGTAGCGGGAGGGCCTCAAGAGACCCAGTACTTC
>TRBJ1-2|NA|NA|TRBV9
CASSVAQGGYTF
TGTGCCAGCAGCGTAGCGCAGGGTGGCTACACCTTC
>TRBJ1-2|NA|TRBD1|TRBV30
CASDWTGGIWGGYTF
TGTGCCTCCGATTGGACAGGGGGGATATGGGGTGGCTACACCTTC
>TRBJ2-2|NA|TRBD1|TRBV5-1
CASSLGTGAPILNTGELFF
TGCGCCAGCAGCTTGGGGACAGGTGCCCCTATTTTGAACACCGGGGAGCTGTTTTTT
>TRBJ1-2|NA|TRBD1|TRBV9
CASSPRTGGSVYGYTF
TGTGCCAGCAGCCCGCGTACAGGGGGCTCGGTCTATGGCTACACCTTC
>TRBJ2-1|NA|NA|TRBV7-9
CASSGRGKSINEQFF
TGTGCCAGCAGTGGTCGGGGGAAATCGATAAATGAGCAGTTCTTC
>TRBJ1-2|NA|NA|TRBV30
CAWRRGNYGYTF
TGTGCCTGGAGAAGGGGAAACTATGGCTACACCTTC
>TRBJ2-1|NA|TRBD2|TRBV5-4
CASSWTSGGHYNEQFF
TGTGCCAGCAGTTGGACTAGCGGGGGCCACTACAATGAGCAGTTCTTC
>TRBJ2-1|once|NA|TRBV25-1
CASSDQSYNEQFF
TGTGCCAGCAGTGATCAATCCTACAATGAGCAGTTCTTC
>TRBJ1-1|NA|NA|TRBV7-9
CASSPPVSGTEAFF
TGTGCCAGCAGCCCCCCGGTTAGTGGCACTGAAGCTTTCTTT